A selection of T cell receptor beta chains follows, all from one sample in a study of T cell changes during pregnancy in multiple sclerosis. Only in-frame clones appear in the TCRdb table, and some are missing; sequencing was by immunoSEQ multiplex PCR. The sample shows about 45,000 clones, 75% to 95% of them seen only once. Sample: CD8+ T cells from peripheral blood mononuclear cells, taken in the second trimester of pregnancy. These TCRs come from a female donor with multiple sclerosis, enrolled in a pregnancy study. Both conserved end residues are part of each CDR3. D genes are given only for firm matches. Clone sizes are given selectively: once, few, many, or a class where the clone is expanded.

TRBD1,NA,TRBV15,TRBJ1-3,TGTGCCACCAGCAGATTACAGGGGGTGAAACTGGGAAACACCATATATTTT,CATSRLQGVKLGNTIYF
TRBD2,NA,TRBV15,TRBJ2-5,TGTGCCACCAGCAGAGATTTTTGGTCCCGGGCGGGGGAAGAGACCCAGTACTTC,CATSRDFWSRAGEETQYF
TRBD1,NA,TRBV5-1,TRBJ1-2,TGCGCCAGCAGCTGGGACAGGGGTGATTATGGCTACACCTTC,CASSWDRGDYGYTF
NA,NA,TRBV7-9,TRBJ1-4,TGTGCCATCTATGACAGTCCTGAAAAACTGTTTTTT,CAIYDSPEKLFF
NA,NA,TRBV4-2,TRBJ2-5,TGTGCCAGCAGCCCTGGCCCAGGAGGTACGGAGACCCAGTACTTC,CASSPGPGGTETQYF
NA,NA,TRBV19,TRBJ1-1,TGTGCCAGTAGTATGTACGGGAACACTGAAGCTTTCTTT,CASSMYGNTEAFF
NA,NA,TRBV5-4,TRBJ2-3,TGTGCCAGCAGCTACTCAGGGTTCACAGATACGCAGTATTTT,CASSYSGFTDTQYF
NA,NA,TRBV6-5,TRBJ1-5,TGTGCCAGCAGTTACTCACTAAATCAGCCCCAGCATTTT,CASSYSLNQPQHF
TRBD1,NA,TRBV7-9,TRBJ1-5,TGTGCCGGTCAGGGGGGCAATCAGCCCCAGCATTTT,CAGQGGNQPQHF
NA,once,TRBV9,TRBJ1-1,TGTGCCAGCAGCGTAGTAATGCCTCCGGACACTGAAGCTTTCTTT,CASSVVMPPDTEAFF
NA,NA,TRBV6-1,TRBJ1-1,TGTGCCAGCAGTGCGTTCGCCACGACAGGGAACACTGAAGCTTTCTTT,CASSAFATTGNTEAFF
NA,once,TRBV11-2,TRBJ2-7,TGTGCCAGCAGCTTCTCCCTCCTGGAGCAGTACTTC,CASSFSLLEQYF
TRBD2,NA,TRBV4-2,TRBJ2-2,TGTGCCAGCAGCCAAGAACTAGCGGGGGGGCCGGAAACCGGGGAGCTGTTTTTT,CASSQELAGGPETGELFF
TRBD2,NA,TRBV27,TRBJ2-5,TGTGCCAGCAGTTTCTTCGCGGGGGAACAAGAGACCCAGTACTTC,CASSFFAGEQETQYF
NA,once,TRBV4-3,TRBJ1-6,TGCGCCAGCAGCCAAGCGTGGCGGGCTAGTTCACCCCTCCACTTT,CASSQAWRASSPLHF
NA,NA,TRBV5-4,TRBJ1-1,TGTGCCAGCAGCTTGGGTACAGACATGAACACTGAAGCTTTCTTT,CASSLGTDMNTEAFF
NA,NA,TRBV6-1,TRBJ1-2,TGTGCCAGCAGTGAAACAGGCCGAGGAGGGTATGGCTACACCTTC,CASSETGRGGYGYTF
NA,NA,TRBV6-4,TRBJ2-1,TGTGCCAGCAGTGTTATTCTAGACTATAACTACAATGAGCAGTTCTTC,CASSVILDYNYNEQFF
NA,NA,TRBV9,TRBJ1-3,TGTGCCAGCAGCGCGGACGGAGGCTCTGGAAACACCATATATTTT,CASSADGGSGNTIYF
NA,NA,TRBV4-3,TRBJ1-2,TGCGCCAGCAGCCAAGATGGGCAGTATGGCTACACCTTC,CASSQDGQYGYTF
NA,NA,TRBV7-2,TRBJ2-7,TGTGCCAGCAGCTTAGGCGCCTACGAGCAGTACTTC,CASSLGAYEQYF
TRBD1,NA,TRBV14,TRBJ1-1,TGTGCCAGCAGCCAGAGGGTACAGGGGCCGGACACTGAAGCTTTCTTT,CASSQRVQGPDTEAFF
NA,NA,TRBV6-5,TRBJ2-5,TGTGCCAGCAGTAAGGGGGGGGAGACCCAGTACTTC,CASSKGGETQYF
NA,NA,TRBV6-5,TRBJ1-2,TGTGCCAGCAGCCTCTTTGCAGGGATCTATGGCTACACCTTC,CASSLFAGIYGYTF
TRBD1,NA,TRBV23-1,TRBJ1-2,TGCGCCAGCAGTCACGGTAAGGGGGCTAGACAAAGAGGTGATGGCTACACCTTC,CASSHGKGARQRGDGYTF
NA,NA,TRBV9,TRBJ2-1,TGTGCCAGCAGCGCCTTTAACAATGAGCAGTTCTTC,CASSAFNNEQFF
TRBD2,NA,TRBV6-1,TRBJ2-3,TGTGCCAGCAGTGAAGGTCTAGCGGGGGGAATCACAGATACGCAGTATTTT,CASSEGLAGGITDTQYF
TRBD1,NA,TRBV7-9,TRBJ1-1,TGTGCCAGCAGCATAATACAGGGGGCGGACACTGAAGCTTTCTTT,CASSIIQGADTEAFF
TRBD1,NA,TRBV6-5,TRBJ1-2,TGTGCCAGCAGTTATCCCGCGGACAGGGGCTATGGCTACACCTTC,CASSYPADRGYGYTF
NA,NA,TRBV6-5,TRBJ2-7,TGTGCCAGCACGCCCTCGGGGGGCGCCTACGAGCAGTACTTC,CASTPSGGAYEQYF
NA,NA,TRBV6-6,TRBJ1-1,TGTGCCAGCAGTCCACAGGTGAACACTGAAGCTTTCTTT,CASSPQVNTEAFF
NA,NA,TRBV27,TRBJ2-7,TGTGCCAGCAGTTTAACGGGAGCCTCCTACGAGCAGTACTTC,CASSLTGASYEQYF
TRBD1,NA,TRBV4-2,TRBJ1-1,TGTGCCAGCAGCCAAGATCAGGACAGGGGCACTGAAGCTTTCTTT,CASSQDQDRGTEAFF
TRBD2,once,TRBV5-4,TRBJ2-2,TGTGCCAGCAGTCCGGGGCGGGGGGAGGACACCGGGGAGCTGTTTTTT,CASSPGRGEDTGELFF
NA,NA,TRBV13,TRBJ2-7,TGTGCCAGCAGCTCCCGAAACCTAGCGATACCCTACGAGCAGTACTTC,CASSSRNLAIPYEQYF
NA,NA,TRBV13,TRBJ2-7,TGTGCCTCCCGGGACAATAATGGGGACTACGAGCAGTACTTC,CASRDNNGDYEQYF
TRBD2,NA,TRBV9,TRBJ2-2,TGTGCCAGCAACAGCGGGGGGAACACCGGGGAGCTGTTTTTT,CASNSGGNTGELFF
TRBD2,NA,TRBV6-5,TRBJ2-1,TGTGCCAGCAGTTACTCGCCCGGGGGGGAGCAGTTCTTC,CASSYSPGGEQFF
TRBD1,NA,TRBV13,TRBJ2-3,TGTGCCAGCAGCTTCGGACAGGGCCCTCGTTTT,CASSFGQGPRF
NA,NA,TRBV6-5,TRBJ2-1,TGTGCCAGCAGTTATGGGCTCTCCGGTGGGCAGTTCTTC,CASSYGLSGGQFF
TRBD2,NA,TRBV29-1,TRBJ2-1,TGCAGCGTGGTTCCCTCGGGGGCGGGGGGGCTCATCCGTGAGCAGTTCTTC,CSVVPSGAGGLIREQFF
TRBD1,NA,TRBV11-2,TRBJ1-1,TGTGCCAGCAGCTTGGCAGGGGGGAAAGCTTTCTTT,CASSLAGGKAFF
NA,NA,TRBV18,TRBJ1-2,TGTGCCAGCTCACCCCCAAATCCCCCGCCCAGCTATGGCTACACCTTC,CASSPPNPPPSYGYTF
NA,NA,TRBV6-5,TRBJ2-1,TGTGCCAGCAGTTACCGGGGTGAGCAGTTCTTC,CASSYRGEQFF
NA,NA,TRBV5-1,TRBJ1-1,TGCGCCAGCAAGCCAGGGTTTGGGAACACTGAAGCTTTCTTT,CASKPGFGNTEAFF
TRBD2,NA,TRBV27,TRBJ2-1,TGTGCCAGCAGTTTATCGGTAGCGGGGGCCCCCAATGAGCAGTTCTTC,CASSLSVAGAPNEQFF
NA,NA,TRBV9,TRBJ2-3,TGTGCCAGCAGCCAGGCTGGGGGGTGGGCAGATACGCAGTATTTT,CASSQAGGWADTQYF
TRBD2,NA,TRBV27,TRBJ2-1,TGTGCCAGCAGACTCACTAGCGGGGGATACAATGAGCAGTTCTTC,CASRLTSGGYNEQFF
NA,NA,TRBV7-6,TRBJ2-3,TGTGCCAGCAGCTTAGCAGGGGGTTCTAGCACAGATACGCAGTATTTT,CASSLAGGSSTDTQYF